The 7 T cell receptor beta chains below all came from one sample that was sequenced in a study of cytomegalovirus exposure and HLA in healthy donors. The method was immunoSEQ multiplex PCR; TCRdb's version includes in-frame clones alone and lacks a portion of them. The sample includes some 71,000 clones, about 95% of them seen just once. The sequencing sample was made of PBMCs. These receptors originate from a woman younger than 35 in good health and CMV-seronegative.

The chain uses TRBV29-1 and TRBJ1-2; 7 bases agree with TRBD1. The CDR3 runs to 12 residues. In germline, CDR1 is SQVTM, CDR2 ANQGSEA. The V segment lost 5 bases and the J segment 8 bases; nucleotides outside the gene matches: 8. The CDR3 loop reads CSVTQGERGYTF. In DNA form, the CDR3 reads TGCAGCGTTACGCAGGGGGAACGCGGCTACACCTTC.

The genes are TRBV28 and TRBJ1-5; 9 bases are a match to TRBD1. J lost 0 bases, V lost 5 bases, and 8 bases had no gene match. Germline V CDR1 and CDR2: MDHEN, SYDVKM. CDR3 length equals 17 residues. In DNA, the CDR3 is TGTGCCAGCAGTCCACGGACAGGGGCCTATAGCAATCAGCCCCAGCATTTT. Its protein is CASSPRTGAYSNQPQHF.

The rearrangement joins TRBV28 to TRBJ1-5; 9 nucleotides align to TRBD1. The trim removed 7 bases at V and 4 bases at J, leaving 14 bases unmatched. This CDR3 has 17 amino acids. Germline V gives CDR1 MDHEN, CDR2 SYDVKM. This CDR3 is CASKFFTGTGRNQPQHF. For the CDR3, the DNA is TGTGCCAGCAAATTCTTTACGGGGACAGGGAGGAATCAGCCCCAGCATTTT.

The chain joins TRBV28 to TRBJ1-2, with 8 positions matching TRBD1. V lost 5 bases and J lost 4; bases outside the gene matches: 3. Germline V lookup: CDR1 MDHEN, CDR2 SYDVKM. The CDR3 totals 13 residues. DNA for the CDR3: TGTGCCAGCAGTAGGACAGGGATCTATGGCTACACCTTC. Translated, it gives CASSRTGIYGYTF.

The chain recombines TRBV6-1 with TRBJ1-6; D is possibly TRBD1 (5 bases). The CDR3 runs to 15 residues. Trimming cost V 4 bases and J 3 bases, with 10 bases left between them. Germline CDR1 is MNHNS and CDR2 is SASEGT. The CDR3 DNA reads TGTGCCAGCAGTGCTGACAGTCACTATAATTCACCCCTCCACTTT. It is translated as CASSADSHYNSPLHF.

This rearrangement joins TRBV27 to TRBJ1-1, with D unresolved. Germline CDR1 is MNHEY and CDR2 is SMNVEV (reference sequence). Trimming took off 2 bases at V and 1 base at J, with 14 bases between the two ends. There are 16 residues in the CDR3. The CDR3 nucleotides are TGTGCCAGCAGTTTACAGAGGGAGCTGACGAACACTGAAGCTTTCTTT. Encoded protein: CASSLQRELTNTEAFF.

The CDR3: CASRGASGGAVNEQFF. In nucleotides, the CDR3 is TGCGCCAGCAGAGGGGCTAGCGGGGGGGCCGTAAATGAGCAGTTCTTC. This chain connects TRBV5-1 to TRBJ2-1, with 12 bases matching TRBD2. The V and J ends lost 5 bases and 7 bases, in that order; junction bases with no gene match: 10. This CDR3 is 16 amino acids long. CDR1 is SGHRS and CDR2 is YFSETQ in the germline V gene. Based on the CDR3 plus reference TRBV5-1 and TRBJ2-1, the full variable domain is KAGVTQTPRYLIKTRGQQVTLSCSPISGHRSVSWYQQTPGQGLQFLFEYFSETQRNKGNFPGRFSGRQFSNSRSEMNVSTLELGDSALYLCASRGASGGAVNEQFFGPGTRLTVL.